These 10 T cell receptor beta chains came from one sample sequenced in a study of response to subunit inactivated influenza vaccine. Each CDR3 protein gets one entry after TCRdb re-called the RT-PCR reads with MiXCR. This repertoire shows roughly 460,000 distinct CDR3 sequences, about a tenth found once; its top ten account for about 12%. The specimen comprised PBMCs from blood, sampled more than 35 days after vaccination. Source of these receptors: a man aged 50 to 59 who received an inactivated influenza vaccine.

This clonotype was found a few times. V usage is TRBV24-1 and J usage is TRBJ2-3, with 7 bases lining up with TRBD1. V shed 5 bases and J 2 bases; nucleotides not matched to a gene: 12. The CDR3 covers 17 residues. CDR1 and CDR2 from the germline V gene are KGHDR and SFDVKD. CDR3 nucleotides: TGTGCCACCAGTGCTCAGCCCGGGACAGCTTTCACAGATACGCAGTATTTT. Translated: CATSAQPGTAFTDTQYF.

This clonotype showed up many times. CDR3 nucleotides: TGCGCCAGCAGCTTAGACAGGGGAGATCCCCTGAAGGAAAAACTGTTTTTT. As protein: CASSLDRGDPLKEKLFF. The gene calls are TRBV5-1 and TRBJ1-4, with TRBD1 matching over 8 bases. The CDR3 loop spans 17 amino acids. Germline V lookup: CDR1 SGHRS, CDR2 YFSETQ. Trimming at V came to 2 bases and at J to 8 bases, leaving 14 bases not matched to a gene.

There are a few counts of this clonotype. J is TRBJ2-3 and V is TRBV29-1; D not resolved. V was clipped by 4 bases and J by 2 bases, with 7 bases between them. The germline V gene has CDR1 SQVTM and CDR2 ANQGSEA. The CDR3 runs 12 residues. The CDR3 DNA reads TGCAGCGTTGGGGGTATCACAGATACGCAGTATTTT. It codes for CSVGGITDTQYF.

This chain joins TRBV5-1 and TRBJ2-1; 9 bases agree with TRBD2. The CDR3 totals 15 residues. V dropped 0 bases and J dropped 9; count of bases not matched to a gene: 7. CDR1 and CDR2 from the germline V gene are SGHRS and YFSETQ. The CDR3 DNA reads TGCGCCAGCAGCTTGGGGGCGGGGGGGCCATGTGAGCAGTTCTTC. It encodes CASSLGAGGPCEQFF.

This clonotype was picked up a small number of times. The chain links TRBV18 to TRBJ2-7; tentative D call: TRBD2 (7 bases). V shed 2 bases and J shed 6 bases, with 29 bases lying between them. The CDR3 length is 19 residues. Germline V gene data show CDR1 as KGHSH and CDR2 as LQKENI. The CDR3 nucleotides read TGTGCCAGCTCACCAACGATTTCAGGCGCAGCTGAAAGGGGGGGCGAGCAGTACTTC. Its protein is CASSPTISGAAERGGEQYF.

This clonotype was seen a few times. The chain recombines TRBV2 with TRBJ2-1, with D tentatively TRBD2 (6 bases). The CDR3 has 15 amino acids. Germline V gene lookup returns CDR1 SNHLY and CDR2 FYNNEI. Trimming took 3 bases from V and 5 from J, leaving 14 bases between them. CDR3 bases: TGTGCCAGCAGTGATGCCGGGACTGCGAACAATGAGCAGTTCTTC. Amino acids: CASSDAGTANNEQFF.

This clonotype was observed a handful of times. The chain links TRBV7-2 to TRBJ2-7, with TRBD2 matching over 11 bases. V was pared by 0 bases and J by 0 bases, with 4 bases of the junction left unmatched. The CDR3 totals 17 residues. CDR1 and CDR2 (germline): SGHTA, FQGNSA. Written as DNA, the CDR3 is TGTGCCAGCAGCTTAGCGACTAGCGGGACCCTCTCCTACGAGCAGTACTTC. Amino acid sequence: CASSLATSGTLSYEQYF.

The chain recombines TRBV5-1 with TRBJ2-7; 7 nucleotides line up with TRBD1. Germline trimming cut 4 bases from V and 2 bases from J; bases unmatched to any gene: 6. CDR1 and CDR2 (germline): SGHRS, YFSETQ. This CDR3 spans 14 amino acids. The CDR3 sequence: CASSHPGQTYEQYF. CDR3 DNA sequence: TGCGCCAGCAGCCACCCGGGACAGACCTACGAGCAGTACTTC. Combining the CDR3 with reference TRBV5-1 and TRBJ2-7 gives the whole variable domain KAGVTQTPRYLIKTRGQQVTLSCSPISGHRSVSWYQQTPGQGLQFLFEYFSETQRNKGNFPGRFSGRQFSNSRSEMNVSTLELGDSALYLCASSHPGQTYEQYFGPGTRLTVT.

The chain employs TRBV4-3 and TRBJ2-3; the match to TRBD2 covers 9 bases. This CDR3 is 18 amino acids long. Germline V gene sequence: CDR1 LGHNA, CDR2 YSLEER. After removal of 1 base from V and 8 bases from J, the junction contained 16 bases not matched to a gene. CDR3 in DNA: TGCGCCAGCAGCCAAGGAGTATTACAATACCTAGCGGGGAGTACGCAGTATTTT. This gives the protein CASSQGVLQYLAGSTQYF.

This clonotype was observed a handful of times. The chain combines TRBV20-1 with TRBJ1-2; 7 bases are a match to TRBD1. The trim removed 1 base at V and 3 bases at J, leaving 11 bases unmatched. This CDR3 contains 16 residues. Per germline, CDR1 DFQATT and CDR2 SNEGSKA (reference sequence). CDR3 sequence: CSARARDSTTDYGYTF. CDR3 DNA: TGCAGTGCTAGAGCCCGGGACAGTACAACGGACTATGGCTACACCTTC.